These 15 T cell receptor beta chains share one sample of origin, sequenced in a study of cytomegalovirus exposure and HLA in healthy donors. Sequencing was performed with immunoSEQ multiplex PCR; in TCRdb, only in-frame clones are kept and a portion is missing. This table holds around 63,000 clones, around 90% found once. Material: PBMCs. These receptors all stem from a woman under 30 in good health and CMV-seronegative.

The chain combines TRBV2 with TRBJ1-2; 9 bases match TRBD1. This CDR3 has 13 amino acids. The V gene end was trimmed by 6 bases and the J gene end by 5 bases; junction bases not matched to a gene: 4. Germline CDR1 SNHLY, CDR2 FYNNEI. DNA for the CDR3: TGTGCCAGCAGGAGGGACAGGGCATATGGCTACACCTTC. Amino acid sequence: CASRRDRAYGYTF. Using reference TRBV2 and TRBJ1-2 for the parts outside the CDR3, the full variable domain is EPEVTQTPSHQVTQMGQEVILRCVPISNHLYFYWYRQILGQKVEFLVSFYNNEISEKSEIFDDQFSVERPDGSNFTLKIRSTKLEDSAMYFCASRRDRAYGYTFGSGTRLTVV.

The chain combines TRBV5-4 with TRBJ2-3, with D perhaps matching TRBD2 (6 bases). This CDR3 is built from 15 residues. In germline, CDR1 is SGHNT, CDR2 YYREEE (reference sequence). Trimming took 0 bases from V and 6 from J, leaving 14 bases between them. As DNA, the CDR3 is TGTGCCAGCAGCTTGGTACCGGGGGTGGTGGATACGCAGTATTTT. Its translation is CASSLVPGVVDTQYF.

Only a few counts were recorded for this clone. The CDR3 region is CASSLGLAGIYEQYF. The CDR3 region has the DNA TGTGCCAGCAGCTTGGGGCTAGCGGGGATCTACGAGCAGTACTTC. V and J are TRBV5-6 and TRBJ2-7; TRBD2 matches at 9 bases. Germline CDR1 and CDR2: SGHDT and YYEEEE. CDR3 size: 15 residues. The V gene end was trimmed by 0 bases and the J gene end by 3 bases; junction bases not matched to a gene: 4.

Worth noting for this clone: Mismatch with germline at one junction end may stem from a read error. The chain carries TRBV6-1 and TRBJ2-7; TRBD2 matches 9 bases. The CDR3 extends over 13 amino acids. Germline CDR1 MNHNS, CDR2 SASEGT. The CDR3 here is CASRDRAAAGGWF. CDR3 DNA: TGTGCCAGCCGAGACAGGGCTGCGGCGGGAGGGTGGTTC.

The chain recombines TRBV7-8 with TRBJ2-5, with D perhaps matching TRBD1 (6 bases). The DNA end is more similar to TRBJ2-7, so the J call may be wrong. This CDR3 contains 14 residues. Germline V gene lookup returns CDR1 SGHVS and CDR2 FQNEAQ. The CDR3 coding sequence is TGTGCCAGCAGCTTTTCGATACAGGGTTACGAGCAGTACTTC. This sequence encodes CASSFSIQGYEQYF.

This clone is a singleton in its sample. The J gene is TRBJ2-5, the V gene TRBV30; TRBD2 aligns across 9 bases. This CDR3 has 14 residues. V was clipped by 8 bases and J by 5 bases; unmatched bases: 12. From germline, CDR1 is GTSNPN and CDR2 SVGIG (reference sequence). CDR3 loop: CAGSLGLAYETQYF. The DNA of the CDR3 is TGTGCCGGCTCCCTGGGACTAGCCTATGAGACCCAGTACTTC.

The chain links TRBV6-5 to TRBJ1-4; D gene unclear. Trimming left V 2 bases short and J 8 bases short, with 12 bases between. The CDR3 is made up of 14 amino acids. The germline gives CDR1 MNHEY, CDR2 SVGAGI. The CDR3 sequence: CASSYNPAGEKLFF. CDR3 DNA: TGTGCCAGCAGTTACAATCCGGCCGGGGAAAAACTGTTTTTT.

The V gene is TRBV5-1, the J gene TRBJ2-7; 7 bases are shared with TRBD1. Trimming removed 3 bases from V and 2 bases from J; junction bases left unmatched: 5. This CDR3 has 14 amino acids. The V gene's germline CDR1 is SGHRS and CDR2 YFSETQ. DNA of the CDR3: TGCGCCAGCAGCTCCAGGGGGTCAGCCTACGAGCAGTACTTC. Translating gives CASSSRGSAYEQYF.

Note on this clone: The conserved final phenylalanine or tryptophan is absent from the CDR3, which likely points to a read error. The chain joins TRBV7-9 to TRBJ1-2, with 12 bases lining up with TRBD1. Germline CDR1 reads SEHNR; CDR2 reads FQNEAQ (reference sequence). V trimming: 5 bases; J trimming: 7 bases; junction bases outside the gene matches: 8. The CDR3 length is 15 residues. CDR3 DNA: TGTGCCAGCAGCCAGGGGGGACAGGGGGCTTCTGGCTACACCCTC. Protein: CASSQGGQGASGYTL.

The chain employs TRBV2 and TRBJ1-3, with TRBD1 matching 7 bases. CDR1 SNHLY and CDR2 FYNNEI come from the germline V gene. The V gene end was trimmed by 1 base and the J gene end by 5 bases; junction bases not matched to a gene: 5. The CDR3 loop spans 15 amino acids. The CDR3 DNA reads as TGTGCCAGCAGTGAAGGTTACAGGGGAAGAAACACCATATATTTT. Translating it yields CASSEGYRGRNTIYF.

As concerns this clone: One end of the junction fails to match germline, which may point to a read error. This same CDR3 is encoded by further DNA sequences in the sample. V gene TRBV4-1 combines with J gene TRBJ1-2, with 9 nucleotides matching TRBD1. The CDR3 is made up of 16 amino acids. Germline V CDR1 and CDR2: MGHRA, YSYEKL. Here the CDR3 reads CASSQERGQGLVGYTF. The CDR3 coding sequence is TGCGCCAGCAGCCAAGAGAGGGGACAGGGTCTGGTGGGCTACACTTTC.

J is TRBJ2-7 and V is TRBV27, with D perhaps TRBD1 (6 bases). The CDR3 consists of 17 residues. The V gene lost 5 bases and the J gene lost 2 bases, with 22 bases spanning the gap. Looked up from germline, CDR1 is MNHEY and CDR2 is SMNVEV (reference sequence). The CDR3 DNA follows: TGTGCCAGCAGTACCATAAGGGGATTAGGGGGAGCCTACGAGCAGTACTTC. It is translated as CASSTIRGLGGAYEQYF.

V gene TRBV27 combines with J gene TRBJ1-4; 7 bases are a match to TRBD1. Trimming took 6 bases from V and 5 from J; bases not matched to a gene: 6. The CDR3 is 14 amino acids. Germline CDR1 and CDR2: MNHEY and SMNVEV (reference sequence). CDR3 coding DNA: TGTGCCAGCAGCGGGGACAGTCTAAATGAAAAACTGTTTTTT. Translated, it gives CASSGDSLNEKLFF. Full variable domain (missing parts from reference TRBV27 and TRBJ1-4): EAQVTQNPRYLITVTGKKLTVTCSQNMNHEYMSWYRQDPGLGLRQIYYSMNVEVTDKGDVPEGYKVSRKEKRNFPLILESPSPNQTSLYFCASSGDSLNEKLFFGSGTQLSVL.

CDR3 sequence reads: CASRTQGTDTQYF. The CDR3 DNA sequence: TGTGCCAGCAGGACACAGGGAACAGATACGCAGTATTTT. The chain is built from TRBV6-5 and TRBJ2-3, with D possibly matching TRBD1 (6 bases). Germline assignment: CDR1 MNHEY and CDR2 SVGAGI. The CDR3 sequence is 13 residues long. The ends were cut back, 6 bases at V and 3 bases at J, with 10 bases in the middle.

V is TRBV6-6 and J is TRBJ1-6, with a tentative D call TRBD1 (5 bases). CDR1 is MNHNY, CDR2 SVGAGI, per germline (reference sequence). Trimming took 2 bases from V and 13 from J, leaving 21 bases between them. The CDR3 consists of 16 residues. The CDR3 nucleotides are TGTGCCAGCAGTTACCGGCCGTTGACAAGGGGTTCCCCCCTCCACTTT. Translation: CASSYRPLTRGSPLHF.